Each of the 2 T cell receptor beta chains below was sequenced from the same sample in a study of cytomegalovirus exposure and HLA in healthy donors. The PCR made use of 60 Vbeta and 13 Jbeta primers. Using immunoSEQ multiplex PCR, the repertoire was profiled, and TCRdb retains in-frame clones only, with some absent. Of roughly 100,000 clones in the sample, roughly 73% were seen once. Source material: PBMCs. Source of these receptors: a middle-aged woman in good health and CMV-seropositive.

The chain uses TRBV28 and TRBJ2-5, with 7 bases identical to TRBD1. The V gene's germline CDR1 is MDHEN and CDR2 SYDVKM. There are 14 residues in the CDR3. V gave up 6 bases and J gave up 0 bases; unmatched junction bases: 4. In DNA form, the CDR3 reads TGTGCCAGCAGGTGGGGGACAGACCAAGAGACCCAGTACTTC. This sequence encodes CASRWGTDQETQYF. Looking up the rest from reference TRBV28 and TRBJ2-5 gives the full variable domain: DVKVTQSSRYLVKRTGEKVFLECVQDMDHENMFWYRQDPGLGLRLIYFSYDVKMKEKGDIPEGYSVSREKKERFSLILESASTNQTSMYLCASRWGTDQETQYFGPGTRLLVL.

The V gene is TRBV28, the J gene TRBJ1-1, with a tentative D call TRBD1 (5 bases). CDR1 and CDR2 (germline): MDHEN, SYDVKM. The V end lost 6 bases, the J end lost 4 bases, and 18 bases lay between the germline ends. This CDR3 has 15 amino acids. The CDR3 region has the DNA TGTGCCAGCAGCCTTGGGGGGTACGAAAGCACTGAAGCTTTCTTT. As protein: CASSLGGYESTEAFF.